The 9 T cell receptor beta chains given below trace back to one sample, sequenced in a study of cytomegalovirus exposure and HLA in healthy donors. Only in-frame clones appear in the TCRdb table, and some are missing; sequencing was by immunoSEQ multiplex PCR. The sample contains roughly 100,000 clones, about 95% of which appear only once. What was sequenced was PBMCs. The receptor set was obtained from a young woman in good health and CMV-seronegative.

The chain joins TRBV5-1 to TRBJ2-3; D might be TRBD1 (6 bases). The CDR3 length is 13 residues. The V gene's germline CDR1 is SGHRS and CDR2 YFSETQ. Trimming removed 3 bases from V and 8 bases from J, with 13 bases in between. The chain's CDR3 is CASSSTGQGTQYF. In nucleotides, the CDR3 is TGCGCCAGCAGCTCCACAGGGCAGGGTACGCAGTATTTT. Combining the CDR3 with reference TRBV5-1 and TRBJ2-3 gives the whole variable domain KAGVTQTPRYLIKTRGQQVTLSCSPISGHRSVSWYQQTPGQGLQFLFEYFSETQRNKGNFPGRFSGRQFSNSRSEMNVSTLELGDSALYLCASSSTGQGTQYFGPGTRLTVL.

The chain links TRBV6-6 to TRBJ2-1, with 10 bases lining up with TRBD2. Germline V gives CDR1 MNHNY, CDR2 SVGAGI (reference sequence). This CDR3 region has 15 residues. J lost 7 bases, V lost 4 bases, and 7 bases had no gene match. The CDR3 region is CASSFQETSGNEQFF. The CDR3 nucleotides are TGTGCCAGCAGTTTTCAAGAGACTAGCGGGAATGAGCAGTTCTTC.

Only one count was recorded for this clone. This chain uses TRBV7-2 with TRBJ2-3; D is undetermined. The CDR3 extends over 14 amino acids. The germline V and J ends were trimmed by 3 bases and 0 bases, with 7 bases remaining between them. CDR1 is SGHTA and CDR2 is FQGNSA in the germline V gene. DNA of the CDR3: TGTGCCAGCAGCTTGCGGTCTAGCACAGATACGCAGTATTTT. Protein sequence: CASSLRSSTDTQYF.

This chain connects TRBV7-9 to TRBJ2-1, with TRBD2 matching 8 bases. The trim removed 5 bases at V and 11 bases at J, leaving 11 bases unmatched. Germline CDR1 is SEHNR and CDR2 is FQNEAQ (reference sequence). The CDR3 has 14 residues. CDR3 DNA: TGTGCCAGCAGCCCCTCGGAAGCGGGGGTAAAGCAGTTCTTC. This encodes CASSPSEAGVKQFF.

V gene TRBV7-9 combines with J gene TRBJ2-7, with D maybe TRBD1 (6 bases). This CDR3 region has 14 residues. Germline loops: CDR1 SEHNR, CDR2 FQNEAQ (reference sequence). Trimming took off 1 base at V and 2 bases at J, with 9 bases between the two ends. CDR3 sequence reads: CASSLDRVPYEQYF. The CDR3 region has the DNA TGTGCCAGCAGCTTAGACAGGGTCCCCTACGAGCAGTACTTC.

The chain joins TRBV15 to TRBJ1-2; 7 positions agree with TRBD1. Germline V gene lookup returns CDR1 LNHNV and CDR2 YYDKDF (reference sequence). V was pared by 0 bases and J by 5 bases, with 6 bases of the junction left unmatched. CDR3 length equals 15 residues. The CDR3 is CATSREDRRQYGYTF. The CDR3 region has the DNA TGTGCCACCAGCAGAGAGGACAGGAGACAGTATGGCTACACCTTC.

V is TRBV9 and J is TRBJ2-3; 8 positions agree with TRBD2. The CDR3 totals 14 residues. Trimming at V came to 7 bases and at J to 3 bases, leaving 7 bases not matched to a gene. Germline V gene sequence: CDR1 SGDLS, CDR2 YYNGEE. The CDR3, as DNA: TGTGCCAGCGGCAAGCGGGAGCCAACAGATACGCAGTATTTT. Translating gives CASGKREPTDTQYF.

The rearrangement links TRBV5-1 to TRBJ1-2; TRBD1 matches 10 bases. V was pared by 3 bases and J by 2 bases, with 4 bases of the junction left unmatched. Germline-derived CDR1 and CDR2 are SGHRS and YFSETQ. The CDR3 extends over 15 amino acids. The CDR3: CASSSPDRGNYGYTF. Written as DNA, the CDR3 is TGCGCCAGCAGCTCGCCGGACAGGGGGAACTATGGCTACACCTTC.

The V and J genes are TRBV27 and TRBJ1-1, with D maybe TRBD1 (5 bases). Trimming cost V 3 bases and J 10 bases, with 18 bases left between them. CDR3 size: 14 residues. The germline gives CDR1 MNHEY, CDR2 SMNVEV (reference sequence). The CDR3 sequence is CASSFAAGGPGAFF. The CDR3 DNA reads as TGTGCCAGCAGTTTCGCCGCCGGGGGTCCCGGAGCTTTCTTT.